This TCR beta chain was sequenced during a study of follicular helper T cells after annual influenza vaccination. Broader study findings: Recurrent ICOS+CD38+ cTfh clonotypes included tetramer and AIM influenza-specific ones.

This sample's time point: 2014-2015 season, pre-vaccination. Sorted blood CD4 subsets were sequenced before and after adults received seasonal inactivated influenza vaccine. Vaccine contraindications, substance abuse, HIV/AIDS, active malignancy and active illness excluded donors. Non-naive CD4+CXCR5+PD-1+ cTfh were sorted into ICOS+CD38+ and ICOS-CD38- fractions. Germline V lookup: CDR1 SEHNR, CDR2 FQNEAQ (reference sequence). The germline V and J ends were trimmed by 1 base and 6 bases, with 8 bases remaining between them. The CDR3 sequence is 13 residues long. Clones were sequenced by immunoSEQ multiplex PCR, and TCRdb holds only the in-frame ones, with some missing. Altogether fewer than 30,000 clones are present, about four fifths being singletons, with the ten largest covering roughly 1.1%. To note about this clone: As yet, its antigen is unknown.

This rearrangement joins TRBV7-9 to TRBJ2-3; no firm D call. Sample: CXCR5+ CD38- circulating T follicular helper cells from blood, taken on the day of influenza vaccination. Subset in this sample: circulating Tfh, non-naive CD4+CXCR5+PD-1+ (ICOS+CD38+ or ICOS-CD38-). The clonotype was recovered from an adult who received the influenza vaccine. For the CDR3, the DNA is TGTGCCAGCAGCTTAGATATGTATGATACGCAGTATTTT. It codes for CASSLDMYDTQYF. The full variable domain, completed using reference TRBV7-9 and TRBJ2-3, is DTGVSQNPRHKITKRGQNVTFRCDPISEHNRLYWYRQTLGQGPEFLTYFQNEAQLEKSRLLSDRFSAERPKGSFSTLEIQRTEQGDSAMYLCASSLDMYDTQYFGPGTRLTVL.